One sample yielded the 12 T cell receptor beta chains listed below, sequenced in a study of breast tumors, draining lymph nodes, adjacent tissues. Using its own MiXCR run on the multiplex PCR reads, TCRdb lists one record per CDR3 protein. The sample consists of 290,000 or so distinct CDR3 sequences, 30% to 35% of them appearing once. Axillary draining lymph nodes of breast cancer patients supplied the node samples. Source material: axillary lymph node tissue. Every receptor here comes from a female donor with breast cancer. Some clones in this sample may be carry-over from other donors' samples.

On this clonotype itself: Possible read error: a much larger clone is one base away. The chain uses TRBV11-3 and TRBJ2-6; TRBD1 is a possible D gene (5 bases). The CDR3 totals 13 residues. The germline CDR1 and CDR2 sequences are SGHNT and YENEEA. The CDR3 nucleotides are TGTGCCAGCAGGCGCCCTGGGGCCACCGTCCTGACTTTC. Its protein is CASRRPGATVLTF. Using reference TRBV11-3 and TRBJ2-6 for the parts outside the CDR3, the full variable domain is EAGVVQSPRYKIIEKKQPVAFWCNPISGHNTLYWYLQNLGQGPELLIRYENEEAVDDSQLPKDRFSAERLKGVDSTLKIQPAELGDSAVYLCASRRPGATVLTFGAGSRLTVL.

Concerning this clonotype itself: This clone may be a read error of a much larger clone one base away. The CDR3 DNA follows: TGTCCCAGTAGTAGGGGGACAGGGTCGGCTAACTATGGCTACACCTTC. Protein product: CPSSRGTGSANYGYTF. The rearrangement links TRBV19 to TRBJ1-2, with 9 bases identical to TRBD1. This CDR3 is 16 amino acids long. Germline CDR1 LNHDA, CDR2 SQIVND (reference sequence).

The chain links TRBV5-5 to TRBJ1-2; D is uncertain. Germline V lookup: CDR1 SGHKS, CDR2 YYEKEE (reference sequence). Trimming removed 0 bases from V and 8 bases from J, with 11 bases in between. The CDR3 contains 13 residues. Written as DNA, the CDR3 is TGTGCCAGCAGCTTGGAGGTTAACCACGGCTACACCTTC. Encoded protein: CASSLEVNHGYTF.

This clonotype occurred once. A clone one base away is much larger, so this may be a read error. The rearrangement uses TRBV7-9 and TRBJ2-7, with TRBD1 as a possible D gene (5 bases). Per germline, CDR1 SEHNR and CDR2 FQNEAQ (reference sequence). This CDR3 comprises 15 residues. The CDR3 reads CANSLNGASSYEQYF. The CDR3 nucleotides read TGTGCCAACAGCTTAAATGGGGCCAGCTCCTACGAGCAGTACTTC. The full variable domain, its missing parts supplied by reference TRBV7-9 and TRBJ2-7, is DTGVSQNPRHKITKRGQNVTFRCDPISEHNRLYWYRQTLGQGPEFLTYFQNEAQLEKSRLLSDRFSAERPKGSFSTLEIQRTEQGDSAMYLCANSLNGASSYEQYFGPGTRLTVT.

This clonotype occurred many times. The chain uses TRBV4-3 and TRBJ2-5, with D possibly being TRBD2 (6 bases). Germline V gene lookup returns CDR1 LGHNA and CDR2 YSLEER. V was trimmed by 0 bases and J by 5 bases, leaving 13 bases between them. This CDR3 is 15 amino acids long. CDR3 protein: CASSQDLGDWETQYF. CDR3 bases: TGCGCCAGCAGCCAAGATTTGGGGGACTGGGAGACCCAGTACTTC.

As regards this clonotype: This clone may be a read error of a much larger clone one base away. The chain is built from TRBV19 and TRBJ2-7, with no clear D. The CDR3 extends over 12 amino acids. Germline assignment: CDR1 LNHDA and CDR2 SQIVND (reference sequence). The CDR3 region is CASRLPPYKQYF. DNA for the CDR3: TGTGCCAGTAGGCTACCCCCCTACAAGCAGTACTTC.

Comments on this clonotype: A read error may produce the germline difference seen at one junction end. The V gene is TRBV11-3, the J gene TRBJ2-7, with TRBD1 identical over 10 bases. The CDR3 extends over 15 amino acids. Germline values: CDR1 SGHNT, CDR2 YENEEA. CDR3 nucleotide sequence: TGTGCCAGCAGCTACCGGACAGGGGGAACCTACGAGCAGTGCTTC. Translated, it gives CASSYRTGGTYEQCF.

This clonotype was picked up many times. This sequence joins TRBV19 and TRBJ2-5; 12 nucleotides line up with TRBD2. Germline CDR1 is LNHDA and CDR2 is SQIVND (reference sequence). V was pared by 3 bases and J by 2 bases, with 1 base of the junction left unmatched. This CDR3 contains 15 residues. CDR3 DNA: TGTGCCAGTAGTATTGGGACTAGCGGGCAAGAGACCCAGTACTTC. It codes for CASSIGTSGQETQYF.

CDR3 amino acids: CASSLRRRATNEKLFF. DNA of the CDR3: TGTGCCAGCAGTTTAAGAAGGCGGGCAACTAATGAAAAACTGTTTTTT. The chain uses TRBV27 and TRBJ1-4, with unresolved D. Trimming left V 2 bases short and J 0 bases short, with 10 bases between. The CDR3 has 16 amino acids. Germline values: CDR1 MNHEY, CDR2 SMNVEV (reference sequence).

This clonotype occurred many times. The chain carries TRBV9 and TRBJ1-2, with a possible D match to TRBD1 (5 bases). The CDR3 contains 15 residues. Germline V gives CDR1 SGDLS, CDR2 YYNGEE. Trimming took off 0 bases at V and 4 bases at J, with 13 bases between the two ends. CDR3 residues: CASSVALGTFYGYTF. For the CDR3, the DNA is TGTGCCAGCAGCGTAGCATTAGGGACTTTCTATGGCTACACCTTC.

In this sample, this clonotype turned up many times. The CDR3 protein is CATTSTSGLPGGTQYF. CDR3 DNA: TGTGCCACTACCTCGACTAGCGGGCTCCCCGGGGGGACCCAGTACTTC. The rearrangement joins TRBV19 to TRBJ2-5, with TRBD2 matching over 10 bases. Germline loops: CDR1 LNHDA, CDR2 SQIVND (reference sequence). The CDR3 extends over 16 amino acids. V lost 10 bases to trimming and J lost 7 bases; unmatched junction nucleotides: 18.

The rearrangement links TRBV11-3 to TRBJ2-1, with D perhaps matching TRBD1 (6 bases). Germline V CDR1 and CDR2: SGHNT, YENEEA. The CDR3 sequence is 14 residues long. With 5 bases removed from V and 4 bases from J, the gap between germline ends came to 12 bases. CDR3 in amino acids: CASSRQAFYNEQFF. The CDR3 DNA follows: TGTGCCAGCAGCCGACAGGCGTTTTACAATGAGCAGTTCTTC.